The present T cell receptor (beta chain) was sequenced within a study of vaccination effects on CD4 cells after COVID-19. A word on this clone: The antigen remains undetermined.

The CDR3 has 16 residues. Germline assignment: CDR1 LGHDT and CDR2 YNNKEL (reference sequence). Trimming left V 0 bases short and J 7 bases short, with 18 bases between. CD4+ T cell isolation took place after 10 days of culture. TCRdb's copy holds only in-frame clones and misses some; the assay was immunoSEQ multiplex PCR. This sample has approximately 31,000 clones, with around three quarters found just once. The origin of this receptor is a human donor who received a COVID-19 vaccine. The sample in question was CD4+ T cells from PBMCs cultured without peptide, obtained before COVID-19 vaccination. This chain connects TRBV3-1 (or the pseudogene TRBV3-2) to TRBJ1-2; D is perhaps TRBD1 (5 bases). CDR3 sequence (DNA): TGTGCCAGCAGCCAAGATGCAGGGATTGGGCTTGGTGGCTACACCTTC. This gives the protein CASSQDAGIGLGGYTF.